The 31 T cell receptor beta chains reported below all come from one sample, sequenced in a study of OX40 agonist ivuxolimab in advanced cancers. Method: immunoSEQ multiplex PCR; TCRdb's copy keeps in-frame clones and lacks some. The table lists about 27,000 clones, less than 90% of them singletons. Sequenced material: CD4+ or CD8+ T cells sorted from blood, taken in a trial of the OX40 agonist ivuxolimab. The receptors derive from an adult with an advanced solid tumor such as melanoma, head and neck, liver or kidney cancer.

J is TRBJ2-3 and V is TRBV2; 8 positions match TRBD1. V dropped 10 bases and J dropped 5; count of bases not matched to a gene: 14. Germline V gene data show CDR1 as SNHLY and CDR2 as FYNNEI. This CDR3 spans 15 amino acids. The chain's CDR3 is CATLPLTGEVDTQYF. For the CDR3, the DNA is TGTGCCACCCTACCTCTGACAGGGGAGGTAGATACGCAGTATTTT.

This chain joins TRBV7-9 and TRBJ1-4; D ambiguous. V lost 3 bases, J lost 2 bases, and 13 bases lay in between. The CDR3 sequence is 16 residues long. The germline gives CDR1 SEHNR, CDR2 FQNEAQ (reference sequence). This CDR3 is CASSFGYSMTNEKLFF. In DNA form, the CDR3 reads TGTGCCAGCAGCTTCGGGTATTCGATGACTAATGAAAAACTGTTTTTT.

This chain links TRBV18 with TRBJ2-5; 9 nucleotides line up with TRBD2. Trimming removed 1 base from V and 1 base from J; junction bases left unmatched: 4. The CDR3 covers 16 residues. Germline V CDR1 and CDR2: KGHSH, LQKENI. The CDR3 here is CASSPHSGGTQETQYF. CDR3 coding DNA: TGTGCCAGCTCACCACACAGCGGGGGGACCCAAGAGACCCAGTACTTC.

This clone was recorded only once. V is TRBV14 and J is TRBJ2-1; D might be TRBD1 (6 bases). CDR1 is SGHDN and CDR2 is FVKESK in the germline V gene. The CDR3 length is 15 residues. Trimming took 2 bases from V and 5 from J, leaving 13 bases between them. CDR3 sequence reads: CASSQRMDSNNEQFF. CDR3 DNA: TGTGCCAGCAGCCAACGAATGGACAGTAACAATGAGCAGTTCTTC.

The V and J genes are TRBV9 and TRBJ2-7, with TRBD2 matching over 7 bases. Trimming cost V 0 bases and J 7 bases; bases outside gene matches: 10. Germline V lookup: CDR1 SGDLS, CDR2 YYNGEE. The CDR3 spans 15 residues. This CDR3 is CASSVAAQRGFEQYF. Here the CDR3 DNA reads TGTGCCAGCAGCGTAGCTGCCCAGCGGGGCTTTGAGCAGTACTTC.

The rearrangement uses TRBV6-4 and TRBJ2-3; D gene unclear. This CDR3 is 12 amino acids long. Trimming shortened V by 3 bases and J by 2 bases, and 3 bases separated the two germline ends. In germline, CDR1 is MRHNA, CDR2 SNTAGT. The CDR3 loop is CASSDFTDTQYF. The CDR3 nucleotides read TGTGCCAGCAGTGATTTCACAGATACGCAGTATTTT.

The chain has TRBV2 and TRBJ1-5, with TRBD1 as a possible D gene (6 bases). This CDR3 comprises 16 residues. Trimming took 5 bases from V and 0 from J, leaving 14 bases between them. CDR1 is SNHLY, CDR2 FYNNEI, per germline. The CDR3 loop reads CASSYPGADSNQPQHF. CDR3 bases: TGTGCCAGCAGTTACCCGGGGGCTGATAGCAATCAGCCCCAGCATTTT.

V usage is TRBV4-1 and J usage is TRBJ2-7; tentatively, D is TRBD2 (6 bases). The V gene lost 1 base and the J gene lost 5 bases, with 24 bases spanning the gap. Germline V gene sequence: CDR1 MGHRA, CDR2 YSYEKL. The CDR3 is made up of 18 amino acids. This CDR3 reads CASSQVPHGGSGANEQYF. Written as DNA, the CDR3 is TGCGCCAGCAGCCAAGTACCCCACGGGGGTAGCGGAGCTAACGAGCAGTACTTC.

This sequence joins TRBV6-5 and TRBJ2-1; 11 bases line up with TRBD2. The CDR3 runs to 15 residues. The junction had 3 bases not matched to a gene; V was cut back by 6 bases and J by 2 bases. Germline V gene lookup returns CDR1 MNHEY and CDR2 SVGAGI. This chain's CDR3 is CASRAGLAAYNEQFF. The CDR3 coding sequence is TGTGCCAGCAGGGCGGGACTAGCGGCCTACAATGAGCAGTTCTTC.

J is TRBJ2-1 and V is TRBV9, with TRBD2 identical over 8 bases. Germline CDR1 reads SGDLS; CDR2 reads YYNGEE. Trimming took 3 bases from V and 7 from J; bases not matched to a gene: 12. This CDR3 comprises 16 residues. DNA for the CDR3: TGTGCCAGCAGCGGGGGACTAGTCGACCTGGGGAATGAGCAGTTCTTC. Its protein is CASSGGLVDLGNEQFF.

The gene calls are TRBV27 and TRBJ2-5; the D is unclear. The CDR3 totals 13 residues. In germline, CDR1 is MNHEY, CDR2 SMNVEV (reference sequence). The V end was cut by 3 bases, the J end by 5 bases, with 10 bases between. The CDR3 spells CASSFSGGETQYF. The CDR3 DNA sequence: TGTGCCAGCAGTTTCTCGGGTGGCGAGACCCAGTACTTC.

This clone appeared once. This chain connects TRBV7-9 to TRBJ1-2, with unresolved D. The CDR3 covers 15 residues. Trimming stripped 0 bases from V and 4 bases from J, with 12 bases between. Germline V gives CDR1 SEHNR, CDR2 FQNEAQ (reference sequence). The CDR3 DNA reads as TGTGCCAGCAGCTTAGCGGGCGGGGAATCCTATGGCTACACCTTC. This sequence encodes CASSLAGGESYGYTF.

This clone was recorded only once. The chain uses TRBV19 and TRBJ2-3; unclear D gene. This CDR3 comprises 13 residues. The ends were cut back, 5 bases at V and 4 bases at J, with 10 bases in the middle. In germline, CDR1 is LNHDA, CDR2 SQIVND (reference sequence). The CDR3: CASSLVRADTQYF. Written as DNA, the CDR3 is TGTGCCAGTAGTCTAGTACGGGCAGATACGCAGTATTTT.

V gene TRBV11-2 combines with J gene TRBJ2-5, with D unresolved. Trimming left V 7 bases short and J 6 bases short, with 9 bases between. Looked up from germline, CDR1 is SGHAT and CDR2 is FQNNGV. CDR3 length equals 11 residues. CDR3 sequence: CASTYLQTQYF. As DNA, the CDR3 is TGTGCCAGCACCTATTTGCAGACCCAGTACTTC.

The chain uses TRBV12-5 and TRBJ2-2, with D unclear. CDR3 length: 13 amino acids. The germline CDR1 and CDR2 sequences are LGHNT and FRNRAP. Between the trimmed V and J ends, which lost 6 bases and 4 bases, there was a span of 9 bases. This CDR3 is CASGIEGTGELFF. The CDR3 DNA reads TGTGCTAGTGGGATAGAAGGCACCGGGGAGCTGTTTTTT.

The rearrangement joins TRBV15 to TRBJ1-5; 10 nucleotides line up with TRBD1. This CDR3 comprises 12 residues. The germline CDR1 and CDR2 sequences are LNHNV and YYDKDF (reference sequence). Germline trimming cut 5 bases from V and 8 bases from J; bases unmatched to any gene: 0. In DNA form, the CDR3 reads TGTGCCACCAGCGGACAGGGGGAGCCCCAGCATTTT. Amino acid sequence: CATSGQGEPQHF.

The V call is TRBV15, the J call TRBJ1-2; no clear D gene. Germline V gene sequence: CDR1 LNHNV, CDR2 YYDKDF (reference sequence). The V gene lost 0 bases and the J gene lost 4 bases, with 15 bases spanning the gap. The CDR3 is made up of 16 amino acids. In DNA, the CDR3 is TGTGCCACCAGCAGAGAATGGAGGCGCGACTTCTATGGCTACACCTTC. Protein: CATSREWRRDFYGYTF.

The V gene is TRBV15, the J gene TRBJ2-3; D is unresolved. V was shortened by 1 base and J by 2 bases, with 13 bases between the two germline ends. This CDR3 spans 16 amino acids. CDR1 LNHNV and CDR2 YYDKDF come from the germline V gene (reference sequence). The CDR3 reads CATSRGREKATDTQYF. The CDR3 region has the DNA TGTGCCACCAGCAGAGGAAGGGAAAAAGCCACAGATACGCAGTATTTT.

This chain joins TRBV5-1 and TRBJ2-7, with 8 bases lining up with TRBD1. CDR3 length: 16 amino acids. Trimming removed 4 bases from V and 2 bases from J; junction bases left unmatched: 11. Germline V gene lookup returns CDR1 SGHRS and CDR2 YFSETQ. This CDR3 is CASSPTKTGVTYEQYF. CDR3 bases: TGCGCCAGCAGCCCTACCAAGACAGGGGTTACCTACGAGCAGTACTTC. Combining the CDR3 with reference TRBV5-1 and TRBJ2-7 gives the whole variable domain KAGVTQTPRYLIKTRGQQVTLSCSPISGHRSVSWYQQTPGQGLQFLFEYFSETQRNKGNFPGRFSGRQFSNSRSEMNVSTLELGDSALYLCASSPTKTGVTYEQYFGPGTRLTVT.

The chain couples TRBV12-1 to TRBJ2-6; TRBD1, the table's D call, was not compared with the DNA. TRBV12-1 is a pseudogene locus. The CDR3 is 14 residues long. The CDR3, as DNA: TGTGCCAGCAGCGGACAAAGTCGGGCCAACGTCCTGACTTTC. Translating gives CASSGQSRANVLTF.

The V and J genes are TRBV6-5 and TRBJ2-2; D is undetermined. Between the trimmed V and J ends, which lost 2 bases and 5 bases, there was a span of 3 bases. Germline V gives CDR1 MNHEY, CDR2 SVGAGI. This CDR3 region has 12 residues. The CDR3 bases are TGTGCCAGCAGTTACGGGACCGGGGAGCTGTTTTTT. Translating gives CASSYGTGELFF.

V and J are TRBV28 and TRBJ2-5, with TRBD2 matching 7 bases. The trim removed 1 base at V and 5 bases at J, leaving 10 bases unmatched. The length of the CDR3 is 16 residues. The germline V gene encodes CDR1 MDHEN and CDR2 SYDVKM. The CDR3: CASSLFGTTNRETQYF. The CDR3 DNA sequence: TGTGCCAGCAGTTTATTTGGGACTACCAACCGGGAGACCCAGTACTTC. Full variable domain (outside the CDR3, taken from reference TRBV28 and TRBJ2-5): DVKVTQSSRYLVKRTGEKVFLECVQDMDHENMFWYRQDPGLGLRLIYFSYDVKMKEKGDIPEGYSVSREKKERFSLILESASTNQTSMYLCASSLFGTTNRETQYFGPGTRLLVL.

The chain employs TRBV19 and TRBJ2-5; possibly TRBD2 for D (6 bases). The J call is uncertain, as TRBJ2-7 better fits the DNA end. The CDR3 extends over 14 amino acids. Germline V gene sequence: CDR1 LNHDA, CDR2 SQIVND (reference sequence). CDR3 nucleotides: TGTGCCAGTAGTATCCGGGACTCCTTCTACGAGCAGTACTTC. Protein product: CASSIRDSFYEQYF.

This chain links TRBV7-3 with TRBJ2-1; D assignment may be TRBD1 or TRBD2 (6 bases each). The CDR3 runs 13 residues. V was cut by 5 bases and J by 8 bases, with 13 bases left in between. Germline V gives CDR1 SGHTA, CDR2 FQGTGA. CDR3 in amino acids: CASSPLGGDEQFF. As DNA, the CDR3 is TGTGCCAGCAGCCCCCTCGGGGGCGATGAGCAGTTCTTC.

The DNA of the CDR3 is TGTGCCAGCAGCCAAGAGGGGGCCTACTACAATGAGCAGTTCTTC. It codes for CASSQEGAYYNEQFF. The V and J genes are TRBV4-2 and TRBJ2-1; D might be TRBD1 (6 bases). The CDR3 runs 15 residues. Trimming stripped 0 bases from V and 3 bases from J, with 9 bases between. CDR1 LGHNA and CDR2 YNFKEQ come from the germline V gene.

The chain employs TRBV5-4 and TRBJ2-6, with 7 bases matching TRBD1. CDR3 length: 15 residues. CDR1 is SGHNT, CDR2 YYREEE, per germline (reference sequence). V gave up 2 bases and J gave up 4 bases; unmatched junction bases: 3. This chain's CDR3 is CASSFRGPGANVLTF. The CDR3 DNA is TGTGCCAGCAGCTTTAGGGGGCCCGGGGCCAACGTCCTGACTTTC.

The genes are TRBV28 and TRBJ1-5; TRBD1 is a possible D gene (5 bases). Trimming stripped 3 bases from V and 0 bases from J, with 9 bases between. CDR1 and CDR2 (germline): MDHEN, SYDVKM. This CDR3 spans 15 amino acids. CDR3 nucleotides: TGTGCCAGCAGTTTTGGGGGTTATAGCAATCAGCCCCAGCATTTT. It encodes CASSFGGYSNQPQHF.

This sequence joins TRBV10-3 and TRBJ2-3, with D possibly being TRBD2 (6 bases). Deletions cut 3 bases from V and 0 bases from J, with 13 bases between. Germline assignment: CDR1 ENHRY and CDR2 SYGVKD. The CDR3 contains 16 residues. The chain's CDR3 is CAISESPSVSTDTQYF. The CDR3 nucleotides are TGTGCCATCAGTGAAAGCCCTAGCGTCAGCACAGATACGCAGTATTTT.

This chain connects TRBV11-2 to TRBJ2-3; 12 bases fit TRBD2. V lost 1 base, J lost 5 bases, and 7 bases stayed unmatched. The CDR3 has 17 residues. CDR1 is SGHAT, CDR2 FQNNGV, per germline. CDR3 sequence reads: CASSLASGRAGRDTQYF. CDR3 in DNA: TGTGCCAGCAGCTTAGCTAGCGGGAGGGCCGGAAGAGATACGCAGTATTTT.

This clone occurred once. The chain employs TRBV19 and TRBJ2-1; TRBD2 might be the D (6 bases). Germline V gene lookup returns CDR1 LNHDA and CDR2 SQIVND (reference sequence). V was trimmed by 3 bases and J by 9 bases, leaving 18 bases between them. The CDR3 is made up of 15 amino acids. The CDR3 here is CASSIAGYGGSEQFF. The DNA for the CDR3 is TGTGCCAGTAGTATCGCGGGATATGGGGGGAGTGAGCAGTTCTTC.

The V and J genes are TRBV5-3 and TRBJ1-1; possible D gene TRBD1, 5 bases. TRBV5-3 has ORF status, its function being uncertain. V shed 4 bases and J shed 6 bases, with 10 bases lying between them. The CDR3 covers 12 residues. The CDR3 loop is CARSPLGAEAFF. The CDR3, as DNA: TGTGCCAGAAGCCCGTTGGGGGCTGAAGCTTTCTTT.